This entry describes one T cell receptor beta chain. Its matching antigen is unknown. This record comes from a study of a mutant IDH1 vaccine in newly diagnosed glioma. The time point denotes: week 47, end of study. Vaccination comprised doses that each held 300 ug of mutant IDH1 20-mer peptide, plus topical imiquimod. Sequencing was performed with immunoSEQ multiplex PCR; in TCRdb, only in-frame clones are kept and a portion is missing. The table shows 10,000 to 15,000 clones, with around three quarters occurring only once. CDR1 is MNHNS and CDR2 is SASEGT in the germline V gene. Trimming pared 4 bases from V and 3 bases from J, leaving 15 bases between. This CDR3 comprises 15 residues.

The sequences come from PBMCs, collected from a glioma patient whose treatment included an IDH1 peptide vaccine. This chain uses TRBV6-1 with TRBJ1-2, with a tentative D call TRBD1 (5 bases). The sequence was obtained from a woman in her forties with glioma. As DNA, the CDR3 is TGTGCCAGCAGTGTCAGGGTTCCCGGGGACTATGGCTACACCTTC. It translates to CASSVRVPGDYGYTF.